This passage covers 17 T cell receptor beta chains from one sample sequenced in a study of identical twins' blood T cells. TCRdb redid the calling of the 5' RACE reads with MiXCR, one entry per CDR3 protein. The data show 350,000 to 400,000 distinct CDR3 sequences, around 30% seen once. The material sequenced was PBMCs. The receptor set was obtained from a woman between 18 and 55 years old in good health.

The chain is built from TRBV25-1 and TRBJ1-2; D gene unclear. Trimming left V 1 base short and J 6 bases short, with 9 bases between. The CDR3 has 13 residues. CDR1 is MGHDK and CDR2 is SYGVNS in the germline V gene. This CDR3 is CASSESRKNGYTF. Here the CDR3 DNA reads TGTGCCAGCAGTGAATCAAGGAAGAATGGCTACACCTTC.

This clonotype turned up a few times. V usage is TRBV13 and J usage is TRBJ1-1, with TRBD1 matching 7 bases. Germline V gives CDR1 PRHDT, CDR2 FYEKMQ (reference sequence). CDR3 length: 14 residues. J was trimmed by 1 base and V by 5 bases; bases with no gene match: 4. The CDR3 loop is CASSPGGWNTEAFF. DNA for the CDR3: TGTGCCAGCAGCCCAGGGGGGTGGAACACTGAAGCTTTCTTT.

Turning to this clonotype: A much bigger clone sits one base away, suggesting this may be a read error. The chain carries TRBV6-1 and TRBJ1-1, with a tentative D call TRBD1 (5 bases). Trimming stripped 2 bases from V and 7 bases from J, with 14 bases between. Germline V gene lookup returns CDR1 MNHNS and CDR2 SASEGT. CDR3 length: 14 amino acids. The CDR3 spells CASSEHFRDCEAFF. CDR3 DNA: TGTGCCAGCAGTGAACATTTCAGGGATTGTGAAGCTTTCTTT.

V gene TRBV7-9 combines with J gene TRBJ1-2; tentative D call: TRBD1 (5 bases). The CDR3 consists of 14 residues. Germline lookup yields CDR1 SEHNR and CDR2 FQNEAQ (reference sequence). V shed 7 bases and J shed 8 bases, with 20 bases lying between them. The CDR3 bases are TGTGCCAGCACCCGACTTGGGGCCCTCAGGGGCTACACCTTC. As protein: CASTRLGALRGYTF.

This chain connects TRBV28 to TRBJ1-1; D gene unclear. This CDR3 has 13 residues. V was cut by 1 base and J by 6 bases, with 9 bases left in between. Germline assignment: CDR1 MDHEN and CDR2 SYDVKM. The CDR3 here is CASSLLEVAEAFF. The CDR3 region has the DNA TGTGCCAGCAGTTTATTAGAGGTCGCTGAAGCTTTCTTT.

This clonotype was counted ten times or more. J is TRBJ1-2 and V is TRBV2, with TRBD1 identical over 10 bases. Trimming took 10 bases from V and 4 from J; bases not matched to a gene: 6. Germline CDR1 SNHLY, CDR2 FYNNEI. CDR3 length: 13 amino acids. The CDR3 DNA is TGTGCCATAAGGACAGGGGGGGCCTATGGCTACACCTTC. The encoded protein is CAIRTGGAYGYTF.

The V and J genes are TRBV11-2 and TRBJ1-2; D gene ambiguous. V lost 5 bases and J 6 bases, leaving 13 bases between the germline ends. CDR1 SGHAT and CDR2 FQNNGV come from the germline V gene. CDR3 size: 13 residues. CDR3 sequence reads: CASSPAGWNGYTF. The CDR3 nucleotides are TGTGCCAGCAGCCCGGCGGGGTGGAATGGCTACACCTTC.

The gene calls are TRBV10-3 and TRBJ1-5; D remains unclear. Per germline, CDR1 ENHRY and CDR2 SYGVKD. The V end was cut by 0 bases, the J end by 4 bases, with 4 bases between. The CDR3 sequence is 13 residues long. Here the CDR3 DNA reads TGTGCCATCAGTGAGTCGAGTAATCAGCCCCAGCATTTT. Translation gives CAISESSNQPQHF.

Concerning this clonotype: At one end the junction does not follow the germline gene, possibly because of a read error. The chain has TRBV28 and TRBJ1-2; D remains unclear. Germline CDR1 is MDHEN and CDR2 is SYDVKM. This CDR3 spans 14 amino acids. CDR3 DNA sequence: TGTACCAGCACCCCGGGTCGCCAATCCTATGGCTACACCTTC. Translated: CTSTPGRQSYGYTF.

The chain joins TRBV13 to TRBJ2-3; 9 bases are a match to TRBD1. The CDR3 length is 15 residues. The ends lost 5 bases at V and 4 bases at J; junction bases unmatched: 7. The V gene's germline CDR1 is PRHDT and CDR2 FYEKMQ (reference sequence). The CDR3 bases are TGTGCCAGCAGCCGAACAGGGGGCGTCGCAGATACGCAGTATTTT. Translated: CASSRTGGVADTQYF.

This chain links TRBV20-1 with TRBJ2-3; 8 positions match TRBD1. CDR3 length: 14 residues. CDR1 is DFQATT, CDR2 SNEGSKA, per germline (reference sequence). The ends lost 0 bases at V and 4 bases at J; junction bases unmatched: 3. CDR3 protein: CSARDRQGPDTQYF. CDR3 nucleotide sequence: TGCAGTGCTAGAGACAGACAGGGGCCAGATACGCAGTATTTT.

This clonotype has only a few counts. The chain carries TRBV2 and TRBJ2-1; D is uncertain. The V and J ends lost 7 bases and 1 base respectively, with 8 bases between them. The CDR3 totals 13 residues. The germline gives CDR1 SNHLY, CDR2 FYNNEI. This CDR3 is CASMVGSYNEQFF. The CDR3 DNA reads TGTGCCAGCATGGTCGGTTCCTACAATGAGCAGTTCTTC.

This clonotype was counted many times. This chain connects TRBV28 to TRBJ1-1; D remains unclear. The CDR3 is made up of 15 amino acids. Germline CDR1 and CDR2: MDHEN and SYDVKM. V was cut by 2 bases and J by 0 bases, with 10 bases left in between. The CDR3 bases are TGTGCCAGCAGTTTAGGATGGCGGATGAACACTGAAGCTTTCTTT. It encodes CASSLGWRMNTEAFF.

The chain carries TRBV6-5 and TRBJ1-2; TRBD1 matches 8 bases. There are 19 residues in the CDR3. Germline-derived CDR1 and CDR2 are MNHEY and SVGAGI. Germline trimming cut 6 bases from V and 3 bases from J; bases unmatched to any gene: 21. The CDR3 region is CASSSTTGTGGRTDYGYTF. The CDR3 bases are TGTGCCAGCAGCTCTACCACAGGGACAGGAGGTCGTACGGACTATGGCTACACCTTC.

The gene calls are TRBV7-2 and TRBJ2-3, with 8 bases aligning to TRBD2. The germline gives CDR1 SGHTA, CDR2 FQGNSA. V shed 7 bases and J 4 bases; nucleotides not matched to a gene: 10. This CDR3 comprises 15 residues. CDR3 sequence reads: CASKGGTSSADTQYF. Written as DNA, the CDR3 is TGTGCCAGCAAAGGGGGGACTAGTTCCGCAGATACGCAGTATTTT.

This clonotype appeared many times. The V call is TRBV19, the J call TRBJ1-1; 8 bases match TRBD1. The germline CDR1 and CDR2 sequences are LNHDA and SQIVND (reference sequence). The CDR3 is made up of 13 amino acids. V shed 5 bases, J shed 11 bases, and the junction held 10 bases outside the gene matches. The CDR3 loop reads CASSARQGKWAFF. CDR3 nucleotides: TGTGCCAGTAGTGCTCGACAGGGGAAGTGGGCTTTCTTT.

The V and J genes are TRBV7-2 and TRBJ2-3; 12 bases fit TRBD2. In germline, CDR1 is SGHTA, CDR2 FQGNSA. V trimming: 1 base; J trimming: 6 bases; junction bases outside the gene matches: 8. The CDR3 is made up of 17 amino acids. CDR3 in DNA: TGTGCCAGCAGCTTAGTTCGCCTAGCGGGAGGGGTTGATACGCAGTATTTT. Translating it yields CASSLVRLAGGVDTQYF.